This is a list of T cell receptor beta chains from one sample in a study of CD8+ T cells in alopecia areata. Libraries were prepared by immunoSEQ multiplex PCR; TCRdb keeps only in-frame clonotypes and omits some of them. Among fewer than 100,000 clones, under 70% were seen once, and the ten largest hold roughly 15%. Sequenced material: CD8+ T cells sorted from blood, taken at week 4, from a patient treated with tofacitinib. These receptors all stem from a human donor with alopecia areata. CDR3s include the opening cysteine and the closing phenylalanine or tryptophan. A D gene is named only where the DNA matches it firmly. The size entry is marked missing in some rows and otherwise reads once, few, many or a size class.

>TRBJ2-7|.|TRBV27|.
TGTGCCAGCAGTTCGGACGGATCCTACGAGCAGTACTTC
CASSSDGSYEQYF
>TRBJ2-7|.|TRBV5-6|TRBD1
TGTGCCAGCAGCCCTGGGCAGGGGGCCTACGAGCAGTACTTC
CASSPGQGAYEQYF
>TRBJ2-3|.|TRBV7-6|.
TGTGCCAGCAGCTTAGCGGGCTACACAGATACGCAGTATTTT
CASSLAGYTDTQYF
>TRBJ2-7|.|TRBV5-6|TRBD2
TGTGCCAGCAGCCGTAGCGGGCTATCCTACGAGCAGTACTTC
CASSRSGLSYEQYF
>TRBJ1-2|.|TRBV29-1|.
TGCAGCGTTGCGTCGTGGGACAACTATGGCTACACCTTC
CSVASWDNYGYTF
>TRBJ2-7|.|TRBV29-1|TRBD1
TGCAGCGTGGAAACGGGACAGCTCTCCTACGAGCAGTACTTC
CSVETGQLSYEQYF
>TRBJ2-7|.|TRBV9|TRBD2
TGTGCCAGCAGCAGGGCTAGCGGGAGCTACGAGCAGTACTTC
CASSRASGSYEQYF
>TRBJ2-7|.|TRBV29-1|TRBD1
TGCAGCGTTGATGAGGGACAGGGGTACGAGCAGTACTTC
CSVDEGQGYEQYF
>TRBJ1-4|few|TRBV7-8|.
TGTGCCAGCAGCTTAGCTATCCAACCTGAAAAACTGTTTTTT
CASSLAIQPEKLFF
>TRBJ2-2|.|TRBV5-6|TRBD1
TGTGCCAGCAGCTGGACAGGGGGAGGGGCCGGGGAGCTGTTTTTT
CASSWTGGGAGELFF